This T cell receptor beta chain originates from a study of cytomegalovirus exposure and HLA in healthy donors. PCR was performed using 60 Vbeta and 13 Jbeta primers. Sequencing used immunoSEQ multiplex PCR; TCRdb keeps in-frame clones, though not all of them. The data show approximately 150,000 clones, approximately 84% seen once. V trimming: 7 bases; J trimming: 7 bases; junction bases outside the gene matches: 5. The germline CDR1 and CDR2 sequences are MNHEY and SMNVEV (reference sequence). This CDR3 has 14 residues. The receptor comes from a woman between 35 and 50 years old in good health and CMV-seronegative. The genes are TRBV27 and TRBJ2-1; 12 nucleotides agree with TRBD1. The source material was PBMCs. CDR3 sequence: CASKGQGALNEQFF. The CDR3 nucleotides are TGTGCCAGCAAGGGACAGGGGGCGTTAAATGAGCAGTTCTTC.